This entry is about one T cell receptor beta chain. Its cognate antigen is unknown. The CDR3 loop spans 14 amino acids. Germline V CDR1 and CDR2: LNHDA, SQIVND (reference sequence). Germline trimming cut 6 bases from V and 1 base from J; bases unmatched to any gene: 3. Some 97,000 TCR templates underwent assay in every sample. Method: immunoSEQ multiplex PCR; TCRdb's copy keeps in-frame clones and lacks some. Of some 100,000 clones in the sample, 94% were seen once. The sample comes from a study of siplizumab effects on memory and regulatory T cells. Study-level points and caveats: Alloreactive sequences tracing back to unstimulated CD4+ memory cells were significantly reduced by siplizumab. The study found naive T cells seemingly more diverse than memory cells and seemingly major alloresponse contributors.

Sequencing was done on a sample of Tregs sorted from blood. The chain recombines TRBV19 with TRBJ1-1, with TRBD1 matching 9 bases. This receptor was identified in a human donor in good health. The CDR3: CASRRQGENTEAFF. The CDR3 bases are TGTGCCAGTAGACGACAGGGGGAGAACACTGAAGCTTTCTTT.